The 22 T cell receptor beta chains presented below share a single source sample, sequenced in a study of cytomegalovirus exposure and HLA in healthy donors. Data came from immunoSEQ multiplex PCR; TCRdb stores just in-frame clones and leaves some out. The sample carries 150,000 to 180,000 clones, 80% to 90% recorded once. The sample comprised PBMCs. Receptors were obtained from a man aged 18 to 30 in good health and CMV-seropositive.

This chain joins TRBV19 and TRBJ1-2, with D perhaps matching TRBD1 (5 bases). There are 15 residues in the CDR3. From germline, CDR1 is LNHDA and CDR2 SQIVND (reference sequence). Trimming removed 1 base at V and 4 bases at J, with 13 bases between. This CDR3 reads CASSIAGRDLYGYTF. CDR3 in DNA: TGTGCCAGTAGTATAGCAGGGCGTGACCTCTATGGCTACACCTTC. The full variable domain, with the rest looked up from reference TRBV19 and TRBJ1-2, is DGGITQSPKYLFRKEGQNVTLSCEQNLNHDAMYWYRQDPGQGLRLIYYSQIVNDFQKGDIAEGYSVSREKKESFPLTVTSAQKNPTAFYLCASSIAGRDLYGYTFGSGTRLTVV.

The gene calls are TRBV7-3 and TRBJ2-5; 7 bases map to TRBD2. The CDR3 covers 15 residues. The J segment lost 4 bases and the V segment lost 5 bases, leaving 10 bases of the junction unmatched. CDR1 SGHTA and CDR2 FQGTGA come from the germline V gene. This CDR3 is CASSPGGGRVETQYF. The CDR3 nucleotides read TGTGCCAGCAGCCCGGGAGGCGGGCGGGTAGAGACCCAGTACTTC.

The chain joins TRBV18 to TRBJ1-3, with D perhaps TRBD1 (6 bases). Germline values: CDR1 KGHSH, CDR2 LQKENI. The CDR3 sequence is 15 residues long. The germline V and J ends were trimmed by 4 bases and 0 bases, with 10 bases remaining between them. This chain's CDR3 is CASSLGHISGNTIYF. CDR3 DNA: TGTGCCAGCTCACTGGGACATATCTCTGGAAACACCATATATTTT. Full variable domain (outside the CDR3, taken from reference TRBV18 and TRBJ1-3): NAGVMQNPRHLVRRRGQEARLRCSPMKGHSHVYWYRQLPEEGLKFMVYLQKENIIDESGMPKERFSAEFPKEGPSILRIQQVVRGDSAAYFCASSLGHISGNTIYFGEGSWLTVV.

The V gene is TRBV9, the J gene TRBJ1-2; the D is unclear. This CDR3 has 14 amino acids. Looked up from germline, CDR1 is SGDLS and CDR2 is YYNGEE. Trimming removed 4 bases at V and 0 bases at J, with 10 bases between. The CDR3: CASSPYSSNYGYTF. Written as DNA, the CDR3 is TGTGCCAGCAGCCCTTACAGTTCTAACTATGGCTACACCTTC.

The rearrangement joins TRBV11-2 to TRBJ2-2; 11 bases line up with TRBD2. Trimming took 8 bases from V and 8 from J; bases not matched to a gene: 10. CDR1 and CDR2 from the germline V gene are SGHAT and FQNNGV. The length of the CDR3 is 15 residues. The DNA for the CDR3 is TGTGCCAGCTCTGAGAGACTAGCGGGAATGGGGGAGCTGTTTTTT. Encoded protein: CASSERLAGMGELFF.

The chain links TRBV18 to TRBJ2-7, with 11 positions matching TRBD1. V lost 1 base, J lost 3 bases, and 5 bases stayed unmatched. This CDR3 contains 16 residues. Germline V gene sequence: CDR1 KGHSH, CDR2 LQKENI. The CDR3 reads CASSPLGTGGFYEQYF. As DNA, the CDR3 is TGTGCCAGCTCACCACTAGGGACAGGGGGTTTCTACGAGCAGTACTTC.

The chain is built from TRBV19 and TRBJ1-2; D perhaps matches TRBD1 (6 bases). The CDR3 consists of 17 residues. Germline loops: CDR1 LNHDA, CDR2 SQIVND (reference sequence). V gave up 5 bases and J gave up 2 bases, with 21 bases separating them. Written as DNA, the CDR3 is TGTGCCAGTAGTCCTTCAGGGGCAGGGCGGCAGAACTATGGCTACACCTTC. The encoded protein is CASSPSGAGRQNYGYTF.

This sequence joins TRBV7-3 and TRBJ2-2, with TRBD1 matching over 7 bases. Germline CDR1 is SGHTA and CDR2 is FQGTGA. The CDR3 length is 15 residues. With V trimmed by 5 bases and J by 5 bases, 8 bases remained unmatched. The CDR3 loop reads CASSRGTDYTGELFF. The CDR3 region has the DNA TGTGCCAGCAGCCGAGGGACAGACTATACCGGGGAGCTGTTTTTT. The full variable domain, in which reference TRBV7-3 and TRBJ2-2 provide the parts outside the CDR3, is GAGVSQTPSNKVTEKGKYVELRCDPISGHTALYWYRQSLGQGPEFLIYFQGTGAADDSGLPNDRFFAVRPEGSVSTLKIQRTERGDSAVYLCASSRGTDYTGELFFGEGSRLTVL.

J is TRBJ2-7 and V is TRBV6-5; 9 nucleotides line up with TRBD1. The CDR3 runs to 14 residues. Germline assignment: CDR1 MNHEY and CDR2 SVGAGI. Unmatched junction bases numbered 9, after V lost 5 bases and J lost 7 bases. The DNA of the CDR3 is TGTGCCAGCAGTCCCTGGACAGGGGTAAGGGAGCAGTACTTC. It translates to CASSPWTGVREQYF.

The V gene is TRBV27, the J gene TRBJ2-5; 15 nucleotides agree with TRBD2. This CDR3 is 20 amino acids long. V shed 0 bases and J 5 bases; nucleotides not matched to a gene: 13. Germline V CDR1 and CDR2: MNHEY, SMNVEV (reference sequence). CDR3 protein: CASSLSGIGTSGRPPETQYF. CDR3 bases: TGTGCCAGCAGTTTATCCGGGATAGGGACTAGCGGGAGGCCCCCTGAGACCCAGTACTTC.

This clone was picked up one time. The chain is built from TRBV2 and TRBJ2-7; 8 bases agree with TRBD1. The CDR3 is 14 residues long. Germline V gene lookup returns CDR1 SNHLY and CDR2 FYNNEI. Unmatched junction bases numbered 10, after V lost 6 bases and J lost 6 bases. The DNA for the CDR3 is TGTGCCAGCAGGGCCGGGACAGGCGCCAGCGAGCAGTACTTC. Protein product: CASRAGTGASEQYF.

V gene TRBV6-1 combines with J gene TRBJ1-4; D is ambiguous. V lost 1 base and J lost 4, with 7 bases in between. Germline V gene data show CDR1 as MNHNS and CDR2 as SASEGT. The CDR3 runs 14 residues. The CDR3 DNA sequence: TGTGCCAGCAGTGAAGGGCAGCGTAATGAAAAACTGTTTTTT. This gives the protein CASSEGQRNEKLFF.

The V gene is TRBV29-1, the J gene TRBJ1-1; weak D call: TRBD1 (5 bases). The V end was cut by 7 bases, the J end by 4 bases, with 16 bases between. The CDR3 is made up of 13 amino acids. The germline gives CDR1 SQVTM, CDR2 ANQGSEA. CDR3 sequence (DNA): TGCAGCGCCGAGTGGAGGGGCACCACTGAAGCTTTCTTT. Protein: CSAEWRGTTEAFF.

V usage is TRBV27 and J usage is TRBJ1-5, with D perhaps matching TRBD1 (5 bases). Trimming stripped 5 bases from V and 0 bases from J, with 14 bases between. Germline CDR1 MNHEY, CDR2 SMNVEV (reference sequence). CDR3 length: 16 amino acids. CDR3 in DNA: TGTGCCAGCAGTCCCTGGGGCGGCAATAGCAATCAGCCCCAGCATTTT. Amino acid sequence: CASSPWGGNSNQPQHF.

The chain carries TRBV2 and TRBJ2-4; possibly TRBD1 for D (6 bases). This CDR3 region has 16 residues. With 3 bases removed from V and 0 bases from J, the gap between germline ends came to 12 bases. Germline assignment: CDR1 SNHLY and CDR2 FYNNEI. CDR3 sequence: CASSEDRPLAKNIQYF. The CDR3 bases are TGTGCCAGCAGTGAGGACAGACCATTAGCCAAAAACATTCAGTACTTC.

This clone occurred once. This chain connects TRBV9 to TRBJ2-5; possible D gene TRBD2, 5 bases. Trimming cost V 4 bases and J 4 bases, with 11 bases left between them. Germline V CDR1 and CDR2: SGDLS, YYNGEE. The CDR3 is made up of 13 amino acids. The CDR3 sequence: CASSPTTRETQYF. In nucleotides, the CDR3 is TGTGCCAGCAGCCCGACTACCCGAGAGACCCAGTACTTC.

This chain joins TRBV6-6 and TRBJ1-6, with D hard to call. V lost 6 bases and J 8 bases, leaving 20 bases between the germline ends. CDR3 length equals 16 residues. Germline-derived CDR1 and CDR2 are MNHNY and SVGAGI (reference sequence). CDR3 sequence (DNA): TGTGCCAGCAGCTCCCCTCTTTTCCGGGATGATTCACCCCTCCACTTT. Amino acids: CASSSPLFRDDSPLHF.

This chain links TRBV28 with TRBJ2-3; TRBD2 agrees at 7 bases. Germline V gene data show CDR1 as MDHEN and CDR2 as SYDVKM. V trimming: 10 bases; J trimming: 2 bases; junction bases outside the gene matches: 6. The CDR3 totals 13 residues. This CDR3 is CATEAGPTDTQYF. The CDR3, as DNA: TGTGCCACCGAAGCGGGACCCACAGATACGCAGTATTTT.

The V gene is TRBV19, the J gene TRBJ2-2, with 8 bases that match TRBD1. J was trimmed by 6 bases and V by 4 bases; bases with no gene match: 4. The CDR3 has 14 residues. Germline V gene data show CDR1 as LNHDA and CDR2 as SQIVND (reference sequence). The CDR3 region has the DNA TGTGCCAGTAGTAGACAGGGGTCGGCCGGGGAGCTGTTTTTT. Translating it yields CASSRQGSAGELFF.

This chain connects TRBV10-3 to TRBJ2-2; 7 nucleotides match TRBD1. Germline V lookup: CDR1 ENHRY, CDR2 SYGVKD. The CDR3 runs 15 residues. V gave up 8 bases and J gave up 5 bases; unmatched junction bases: 11. The DNA of the CDR3 is TGTGCCATCTTGGTCGGGACAGTCGAGACCGGGGAGCTGTTTTTT. Its translation: CAILVGTVETGELFF.

The chain links TRBV19 to TRBJ2-1; D gene unclear. Trimming pared 7 bases from V and 1 base from J, leaving 8 bases between. The CDR3 is 13 amino acids. Germline lookup yields CDR1 LNHDA and CDR2 SQIVND (reference sequence). The CDR3 DNA is TGTGCCAGTAACGGAGCGTCCTACAATGAGCAGTTCTTC. Translating it yields CASNGASYNEQFF.

The chain uses TRBV28 and TRBJ2-7, with D uncertain. V lost 4 bases and J 2 bases, leaving 12 bases between the germline ends. Germline-derived CDR1 and CDR2 are MDHEN and SYDVKM. The CDR3 is 14 amino acids. CDR3 coding DNA: TGTGCCAGCAGTTACTCCCTACCTCCCTACGAGCAGTACTTC. This sequence encodes CASSYSLPPYEQYF.